The clone carrying this T cell receptor (beta chain) was seen at least ten times. TCRdb re-derived calls from the 5' RACE reads in MiXCR, one entry per CDR3 protein. The sample includes 90,000 to 100,000 distinct CDR3 sequences, roughly 15% of them seen just once. The CDR3 is 14 amino acids. Germline V lookup: CDR1 SGHTA, CDR2 FQGTGA. The junction had 0 bases not matched to a gene; V was cut back by 1 base and J by 5 bases. The data stem from a study of T cells of healthy individuals. The sequence was collected from a human donor in good health. J is TRBJ2-2 and V is TRBV7-3; TRBD1 matches 8 bases. CDR3 in DNA: TGTGCCAGCAGCTTAAACAGGGGGACCGGGGAGCTGTTTTTT. Its translation is CASSLNRGTGELFF. Together with reference TRBV7-3 and TRBJ2-2, the CDR3 gives the full variable domain: GAGVSQTPSNKVTEKGKYVELRCDPISGHTALYWYRQSLGQGPEFLIYFQGTGAADDSGLPNDRFFAVRPEGSVSTLKIQRTERGDSAVYLCASSLNRGTGELFFGEGSRLTVL.